The 19 T cell receptor beta chains below come from one sample, sequenced in a study of blood T cells in healthy people across ages. With a J-beta primer mix and a sample-barcoded 5' primer, a second PCR ran about 7 to 12 cycles. MiXCR, run by TCRdb on the 5' RACE reads, gives a single entry per CDR3 protein. The table has fewer than 1.5 million distinct CDR3 sequences, about 40% seen once. The specimen was blood. The receptor source for this set is a woman between 18 and 29 years old in good health.

This chain joins TRBV11-2 and TRBJ2-1, with TRBD1 matching 7 bases. CDR1 SGHAT and CDR2 FQNNGV come from the germline V gene. There are 15 residues in the CDR3. The trim removed 6 bases at V and 4 bases at J, leaving 9 bases unmatched. The CDR3 loop reads CASRKPGQRYNEQFF. CDR3 bases: TGTGCCAGCAGGAAACCGGGACAGCGATACAATGAGCAGTTCTTC.

The chain links TRBV6-5 to TRBJ2-7; 8 positions agree with TRBD1. The CDR3 spans 15 residues. V gave up 6 bases and J gave up 2 bases; unmatched junction bases: 9. Germline loops: CDR1 MNHEY, CDR2 SVGAGI. The CDR3 protein is CASRLGQGLTYEQYF. CDR3 nucleotide sequence: TGTGCCAGCAGACTCGGACAGGGACTTACCTACGAGCAGTACTTC.

V usage is TRBV10-3 and J usage is TRBJ1-2; D is unclear. The germline gives CDR1 ENHRY, CDR2 SYGVKD. This CDR3 spans 13 amino acids. The V end was cut by 8 bases, the J end by 2 bases, with 12 bases between. CDR3 nucleotides: TGTGCCATCCTCAGGCAGGACAACTATGGCTACACCTTC. Translation: CAILRQDNYGYTF.

J is TRBJ2-5 and V is TRBV7-6, with 10 bases aligning to TRBD2. Germline values: CDR1 SGHVS, CDR2 FNYEAQ. V lost 5 bases and J lost 5; bases outside the gene matches: 14. CDR3 size: 17 residues. The CDR3 here is CASSPLPSGSISETQYF. In nucleotides, the CDR3 is TGTGCCAGCAGCCCTCTTCCTAGCGGGAGTATTAGCGAGACCCAGTACTTC. Using reference TRBV7-6 and TRBJ2-5 for the parts outside the CDR3, the full variable domain is GAGVSQSPRYKVTKRGQDVALRCDPISGHVSLYWYRQALGQGPEFLTYFNYEAQQDKSGLPNDRFSAERPEGSISTLTIQRTEQRDSAMYRCASSPLPSGSISETQYFGPGTRLLVL.

This clonotype was counted between two and nine times. The V gene is TRBV5-1, the J gene TRBJ2-3; a weak D match, TRBD2 (5 bases). The CDR3 sequence is 17 residues long. Germline lookup yields CDR1 SGHRS and CDR2 YFSETQ. The germline V and J ends were trimmed by 1 base and 2 bases, with 17 bases remaining between them. CDR3 protein: CASSLSGLRSFTDTQYF. In DNA, the CDR3 is TGCGCCAGCAGCTTGTCCGGACTTCGTTCGTTCACAGATACGCAGTATTTT.

V and J are TRBV12-3 or TRBV12-4 and TRBJ2-1, with 14 bases that match TRBD2. There are 17 residues in the CDR3. After removal of 6 bases from V and 0 bases from J, the junction contained 4 bases not matched to a gene. The CDR3 region is CASRRGTSGSSYNEQFF. In nucleotides, the CDR3 is TGTGCCAGCAGACGAGGGACTAGCGGGAGCTCCTACAATGAGCAGTTCTTC.

The chain recombines TRBV20-1 with TRBJ1-5; the D gene is possibly TRBD1 (5 bases). Germline values: CDR1 DFQATT, CDR2 SNEGSKA (reference sequence). The V end lost 7 bases, the J end lost 3 bases, and 13 bases lay between the germline ends. The CDR3 extends over 13 amino acids. The CDR3 DNA reads as TGCAGTGGGAGAACAGGCCTCAATCAGCCCCAGCATTTT. As protein: CSGRTGLNQPQHF.

This clonotype was detected ten times or more. The chain is built from TRBV7-6 and TRBJ2-3, with D perhaps assigned TRBD1 or TRBD2 (5 bases each). The CDR3 is 16 residues long. The germline V gene encodes CDR1 SGHVS and CDR2 FNYEAQ. Trimming took off 0 bases at V and 4 bases at J, with 14 bases between the two ends. CDR3 sequence: CASSLAGTGYADTQYF. In nucleotides, the CDR3 is TGTGCCAGCAGCTTAGCTGGGACGGGGTACGCAGATACGCAGTATTTT.

The genes are TRBV10-3 and TRBJ2-1; D uncertain. This CDR3 has 11 residues. V lost 3 bases to trimming and J lost 5 bases, with 2 bases between them. Per the germline V gene, CDR1 is ENHRY and CDR2 is SYGVKD. CDR3 in amino acids: CAISDNNEQFF. DNA for the CDR3: TGTGCCATCAGTGATAACAATGAGCAGTTCTTC.

The J gene is TRBJ1-6, the V gene TRBV3-1; tentatively, D is TRBD1 (6 bases). The V end lost 3 bases, the J end lost 10 bases, and 16 bases lay between the germline ends. Germline V gene sequence: CDR1 LGHDT, CDR2 YNNKEL (reference sequence). The CDR3 sequence is 15 residues long. CDR3 nucleotide sequence: TGTGCCAGCAGCCAGGGAACAGGGATTGACTCACCCCTCCACTTT. As protein: CASSQGTGIDSPLHF. The whole variable domain, filled in from reference TRBV3-1 and TRBJ1-6, reads DTAVSQTPKYLVTQMGNDKSIKCEQNLGHDTMYWYKQDSKKFLKIMFSYNNKELIINETVPNRFSPKSPDKAHLNLHINSLELGDSAVYFCASSQGTGIDSPLHFGNGTRLTVT.

The chain links TRBV12-3 or TRBV12-4 to TRBJ1-1; D perhaps matches TRBD1 (6 bases). V was shortened by 7 bases and J by 0 bases, with 18 bases between the two germline ends. The CDR3 is made up of 16 amino acids. The CDR3 loop reads CASIILPTGMNTEAFF. CDR3 in DNA: TGTGCCAGCATCATCCTCCCGACAGGAATGAACACTGAAGCTTTCTTT.

The chain combines TRBV7-9 with TRBJ1-4; maybe TRBD1 (5 bases). CDR3 size: 15 residues. Germline assignment: CDR1 SEHNR and CDR2 FQNEAQ (reference sequence). Trimming pared 4 bases from V and 5 bases from J, leaving 14 bases between. The chain's CDR3 is CASSSTSGSNEKLFF. In DNA form, the CDR3 reads TGTGCCAGCAGCTCAACATCAGGGAGCAATGAAAAACTGTTTTTT.

V gene TRBV20-1 combines with J gene TRBJ2-1; 10 positions match TRBD1. Germline CDR1 is DFQATT and CDR2 is SNEGSKA (reference sequence). The CDR3 has 14 residues. V was pared by 4 bases and J by 8 bases, with 8 bases of the junction left unmatched. The CDR3 DNA follows: TGCAGTGCTAAGCTGGGACAGGGGAGAGATGAGCAGTTCTTC. It encodes CSAKLGQGRDEQFF.

There are a few counts of this clonotype. This chain connects TRBV7-2 to TRBJ2-4; 8 positions match TRBD1. The assigned J gene may be wrong: the sequence end matches TRBJ2-7 better. The CDR3 is 15 amino acids. Per germline, CDR1 SGHTA and CDR2 FQGNSA. Here the CDR3 reads CASSLGRTGFYEQYF. CDR3 nucleotides: TGTGCCAGCAGCTTAGGGAGGACAGGGTTCTACGAGCAGTACTTC.

The chain is built from TRBV7-9 and TRBJ1-5; D is unclear. This CDR3 spans 16 amino acids. CDR1 and CDR2 from the germline V gene are SEHNR and FQNEAQ (reference sequence). The V and J ends lost 1 base and 3 bases respectively, with 13 bases between them. As DNA, the CDR3 is TGTGCCAGCAGCTTAGGATTAGACACCCTCAATCAGCCCCAGCATTTT. Translating gives CASSLGLDTLNQPQHF.

This clonotype was found a few times. The genes are TRBV6-5 and TRBJ2-3; a possible D gene is TRBD2 (6 bases). Germline-derived CDR1 and CDR2 are MNHEY and SVGAGI. The CDR3 sequence is 15 residues long. The V end lost 0 bases, the J end lost 2 bases, and 9 bases lay between the germline ends. The CDR3 region is CASSYSQRATDTQYF. In DNA, the CDR3 is TGTGCCAGCAGTTACTCGCAGCGGGCCACAGATACGCAGTATTTT.

In its sample, this clonotype was seen a few times. This sequence joins TRBV9 and TRBJ2-1; D unresolved. Germline V gives CDR1 SGDLS, CDR2 YYNGEE. The CDR3 has 15 amino acids. Trimming removed 1 base from V and 0 bases from J, with 8 bases in between. CDR3 region: CASSVNAVSYNEQFF. CDR3 sequence (DNA): TGTGCCAGCAGCGTAAATGCAGTCTCCTACAATGAGCAGTTCTTC.

The chain employs TRBV4-1 and TRBJ1-1; D is perhaps TRBD1 (6 bases). The CDR3 has 15 amino acids. Germline CDR1 reads MGHRA; CDR2 reads YSYEKL. Trimming shortened V by 6 bases and J by 4 bases, and 18 bases separated the two germline ends. CDR3 residues: CASSPPWEGGTEAFF. CDR3 in DNA: TGCGCCAGCAGTCCTCCATGGGAGGGGGGCACTGAAGCTTTCTTT.

This clonotype has just a few counts. The chain employs TRBV28 and TRBJ2-5; D might be TRBD1 or TRBD2, each matching 5 bases. Germline values: CDR1 MDHEN, CDR2 SYDVKM. This CDR3 spans 14 amino acids. V was pared by 4 bases and J by 1 base, with 10 bases between. The CDR3 here is CASSSPGTQETQYF. For the CDR3, the DNA is TGTGCCAGCAGTTCACCCGGGACCCAAGAGACCCAGTACTTC.